The text below deals with one T cell receptor beta chain. Its antigen is as yet unknown. The CDR3 totals 15 residues. Losses at the gene ends were 4 bases for V and 0 bases for J; bases not matched to a gene: 6. Looked up from germline, CDR1 is SGHKS and CDR2 is YYEKEE (reference sequence). This sample is part of a study of breast tumors, draining lymph nodes, adjacent tissues. TCRdb redid the calling of the multiplex PCR reads with MiXCR, one entry per CDR3 protein. The data show about 7,600 distinct CDR3 sequences, about 70% seen once. Study-wide results and limits: Tumor TCR diversity was below lymph nodes but above nontumor tissue. Data only fit, rather than demonstrated, lymph node origin of most tumor T cells. Luminal-like breast cancer showed significantly greater tumor-nontumor repertoire similarity than basal-like breast cancer did.

The sample comprised tumor-adjacent breast tissue. The rearrangement joins TRBV5-5 to TRBJ2-7; TRBD1 matches at 8 bases. This TCR derives from a female donor with breast cancer. Some clones in this sample may be carry-over from other donors' samples. The CDR3 spells CASSGRDRSSYEQYF. CDR3 DNA: TGTGCCAGCAGCGGACGGGACAGGAGCTCCTACGAGCAGTACTTC.